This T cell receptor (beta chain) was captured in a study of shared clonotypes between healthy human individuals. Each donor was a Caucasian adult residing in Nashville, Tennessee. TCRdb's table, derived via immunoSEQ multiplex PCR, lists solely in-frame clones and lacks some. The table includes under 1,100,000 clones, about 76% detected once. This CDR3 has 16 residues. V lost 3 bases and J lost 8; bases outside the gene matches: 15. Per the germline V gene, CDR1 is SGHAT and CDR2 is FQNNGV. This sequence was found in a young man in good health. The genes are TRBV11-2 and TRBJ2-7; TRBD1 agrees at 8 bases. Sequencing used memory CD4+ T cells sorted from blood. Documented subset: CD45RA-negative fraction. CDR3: CASSFGWTGSRTKQYF. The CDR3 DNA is TGTGCCAGCAGCTTCGGCTGGACAGGGTCACGTACGAAGCAGTACTTC. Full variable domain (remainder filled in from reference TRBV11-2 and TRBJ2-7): EAGVAQSPRYKIIEKRQSVAFWCNPISGHATLYWYQQILGQGPKLLIQFQNNGVVDDSQLPKDRFSAERLKGVDSTLKIQPAKLEDSAVYLCASSFGWTGSRTKQYFGPGTRLTVT.